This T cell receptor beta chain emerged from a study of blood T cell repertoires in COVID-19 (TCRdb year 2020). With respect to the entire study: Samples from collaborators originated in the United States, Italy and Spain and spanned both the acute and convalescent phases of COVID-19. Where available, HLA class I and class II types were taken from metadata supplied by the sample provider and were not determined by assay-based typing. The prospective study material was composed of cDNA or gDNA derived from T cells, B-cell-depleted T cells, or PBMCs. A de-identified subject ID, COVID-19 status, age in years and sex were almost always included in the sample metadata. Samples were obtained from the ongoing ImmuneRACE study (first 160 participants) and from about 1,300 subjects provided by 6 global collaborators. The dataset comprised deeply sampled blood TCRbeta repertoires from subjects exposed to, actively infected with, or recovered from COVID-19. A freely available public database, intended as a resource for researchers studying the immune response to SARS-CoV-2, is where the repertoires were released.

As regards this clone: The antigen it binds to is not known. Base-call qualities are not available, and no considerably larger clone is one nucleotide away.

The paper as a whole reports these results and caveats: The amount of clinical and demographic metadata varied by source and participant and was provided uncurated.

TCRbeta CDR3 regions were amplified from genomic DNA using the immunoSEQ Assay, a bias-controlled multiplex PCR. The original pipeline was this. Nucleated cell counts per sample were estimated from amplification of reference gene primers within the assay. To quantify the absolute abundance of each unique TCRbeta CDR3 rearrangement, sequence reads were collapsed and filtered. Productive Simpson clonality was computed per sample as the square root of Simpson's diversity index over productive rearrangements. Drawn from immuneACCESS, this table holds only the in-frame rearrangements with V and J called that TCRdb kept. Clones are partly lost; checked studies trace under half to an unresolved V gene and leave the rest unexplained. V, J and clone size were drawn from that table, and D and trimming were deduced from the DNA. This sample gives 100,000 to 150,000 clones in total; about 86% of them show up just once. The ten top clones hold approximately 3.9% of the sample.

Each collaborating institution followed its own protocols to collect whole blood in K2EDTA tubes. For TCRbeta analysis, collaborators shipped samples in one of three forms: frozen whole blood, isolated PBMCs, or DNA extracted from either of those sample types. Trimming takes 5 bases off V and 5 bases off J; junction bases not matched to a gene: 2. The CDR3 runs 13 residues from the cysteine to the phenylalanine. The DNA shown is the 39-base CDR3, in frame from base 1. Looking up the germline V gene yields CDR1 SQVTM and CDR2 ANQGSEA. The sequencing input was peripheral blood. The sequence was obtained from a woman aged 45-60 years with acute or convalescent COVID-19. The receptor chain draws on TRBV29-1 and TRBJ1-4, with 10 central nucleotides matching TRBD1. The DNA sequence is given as TGCAGCGTTTCGACAGGGGGCAATGAAAAACTGTTTTTT. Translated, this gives CSVSTGGNEKLFF.